Here is one T cell receptor beta chain with its context. These data belong to a study of blood T cell repertoires in COVID-19. This CDR3 comprises 14 residues. Germline loops: CDR1 SEHNR, CDR2 FQNEAQ (reference sequence). The V and J ends lost 4 bases and 7 bases, in that order; junction bases with no gene match: 9. Per the authors' pipeline: From reference gene primer amplification, estimates of nucleated cell counts were derived. Some clones are missing from TCRdb's copy, which holds only in-frame ones; the method was immunoSEQ multiplex PCR. That table gives V, J and clone size, and the DNA gave D and trimming. Found here are about 290,000 clones, roughly 86% of them singletons; the top ten hold 11%.

The sequence derives from a woman aged 25 to 39 with COVID-19, enrolled during active disease. The chain has TRBV7-9 and TRBJ1-1; 7 bases agree with TRBD1. Sequenced: peripheral blood. CDR3 coding DNA: TGTGCCAGCAGCTCGTCCCGGGACAGAATTGAAGCTTTCTTT. Translated, it gives CASSSSRDRIEAFF.